This entry concerns a single T cell receptor beta chain. The sample originates from a study of blood T cell repertoires in COVID-19. Study in general: Material from acute and convalescent COVID-19 was sourced from the United States, Italy and Spain. From T cells, B-cell-depleted T cells, or PBMCs came the material, which was cDNA or gDNA.

This CDR3 is built from 12 residues. V gave up 1 base and J gave up 5 bases, with 6 bases separating them. Germline-derived CDR1 and CDR2 are SGHAT and FQDESV (reference sequence). As originally analysed: Reference gene primer amplification gave estimated nucleated cell counts. Only in-frame clones appear in the TCRdb table, and some are missing; sequencing was by immunoSEQ multiplex PCR. V and J calls and clone size are as listed in that table; D and trimming were resolved from the DNA. Found here are 310,000 or so clones, roughly 87% of them singletons; the top ten hold about 8.9%. The chain combines TRBV11-1 with TRBJ2-7; D unclear. Specimen: PBMCs or T cells enriched from blood (not recorded which). The clonotype was recovered from a woman aged 18-29 years who had recovered from COVID-19. Here the CDR3 DNA reads TGTGCCAGCAGCTTAGACCGGGACGAGCAGTACTTC. Its translation is CASSLDRDEQYF.